This TCR beta chain was sequenced in a study of shared clonotypes between healthy human individuals. Here immunoSEQ multiplex PCR was the method, and the copy in TCRdb shows in-frame clones only, minus some. In the table there are roughly 2.2 million clones, 85% to 95% of which are singletons. Findings of the study overall: Generation probability values for non-shared clonotypes were lower than those for clonotypes shared by all four donors. Only blood samples were collected, and tissue repertoires likely differ.

In the case of this clone: Its antigen is still unknown.

Germline CDR1 reads KGHSH; CDR2 reads LQKENI. This CDR3 spans 17 amino acids. V lost 1 base and J lost 5; bases outside the gene matches: 8. Input material: naive CD4+ T cells from PBMCs. Noted subset: CD45RA+ positively selected. The V gene is TRBV18, the J gene TRBJ2-5, with 12 nucleotides matching TRBD1. This receptor was identified in a man between 18 and 29 years old in good health. Some clones in this sample may be carry-over from other donors' samples. As DNA, the CDR3 is TGTGCCAGCTCACCACGCCGTGGGACAGGGGGCGGGGAGACCCAGTACTTC. Translation gives CASSPRRGTGGGETQYF.